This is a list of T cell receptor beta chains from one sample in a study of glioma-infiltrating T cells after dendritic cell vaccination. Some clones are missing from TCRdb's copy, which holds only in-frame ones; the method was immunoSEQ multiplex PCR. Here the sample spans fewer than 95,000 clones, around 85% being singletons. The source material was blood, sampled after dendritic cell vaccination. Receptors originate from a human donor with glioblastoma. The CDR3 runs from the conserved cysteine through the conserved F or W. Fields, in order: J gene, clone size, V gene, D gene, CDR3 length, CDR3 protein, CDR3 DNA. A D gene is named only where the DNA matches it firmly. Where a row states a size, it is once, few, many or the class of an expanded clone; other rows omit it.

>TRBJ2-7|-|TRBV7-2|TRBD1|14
CASSWTGTGTEQYF
TGTGCCAGCAGCTGGACCGGGACAGGGACCGAGCAGTACTTC
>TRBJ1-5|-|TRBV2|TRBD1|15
CASTGQGAEGQPQHF
TGTGCCAGCACAGGACAGGGGGCGGAAGGGCAGCCCCAGCATTTT
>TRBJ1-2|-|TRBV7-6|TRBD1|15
CASSFSAGGLDGYTF
TGTGCCAGCAGCTTCTCGGCAGGGGGCCTGGATGGCTACACCTTC
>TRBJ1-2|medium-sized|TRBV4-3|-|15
CASSQELQGNYGYTF
TGCGCCAGCAGCCAAGAATTACAGGGTAACTATGGCTACACCTTC
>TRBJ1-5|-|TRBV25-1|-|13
CASSGGGNQPQHF
TGTGCCAGCAGTGGCGGGGGCAATCAGCCCCAGCATTTT
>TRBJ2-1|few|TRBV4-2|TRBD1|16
CASSQDAGTGFVEQFF
TGTGCCAGCAGCCAAGACGCCGGGACAGGGTTCGTTGAGCAGTTCTTC
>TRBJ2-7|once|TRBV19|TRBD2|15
CASSTLAGDNYEQYF
TGTGCCAGTAGTACTCTAGCGGGAGATAACTACGAGCAGTACTTC
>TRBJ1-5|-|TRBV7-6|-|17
CASSGGAGPYSNQPQHF
TGTGCCAGCAGCGGGGGGGCAGGACCCTATAGCAATCAGCCCCAGCATTTT
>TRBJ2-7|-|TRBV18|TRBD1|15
CASSPRGTATYEQYF
TGTGCCAGCTCACCGAGGGGGACAGCAACCTACGAGCAGTACTTC
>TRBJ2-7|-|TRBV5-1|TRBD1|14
CASSTGTGVYEQYF
TGCGCCAGCAGCACCGGGACAGGGGTTTACGAGCAGTACTTC
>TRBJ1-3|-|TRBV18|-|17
CASSPRKLTETGNTIYF
TGTGCCAGCTCACCACGTAAGCTTACAGAGACTGGAAACACCATATATTTT
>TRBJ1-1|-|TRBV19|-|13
CASSIDSNTEAFF
TGTGCCAGTAGTATCGACAGCAACACTGAAGCTTTCTTT